This T cell receptor beta chain was identified in a study of cytomegalovirus exposure and HLA in healthy donors. Findings and caveats of the study: It is likely that the observed cluster of highly shared sequence variants was a sequencing artifact. Several of the most significant clusters appeared linked to common viral pathogens, based on a later analysis. Per a prior analysis, the majority of TCR beta V segments were productive roughly 87% or roughly 30% of the time.

Use of 60 Vbeta and 13 Jbeta primers characterized the PCR. The table came from immunoSEQ multiplex PCR; TCRdb's copy has only in-frame clones and leaves some out. Of about 150,000 clones in the sample, 85% are singletons; the top ten hold around 2%. With respect to this clone: Its target is unknown.

V lost 6 bases to trimming and J lost 0 bases; unmatched junction nucleotides: 7. CDR1 is MDHEN, CDR2 SYDVKM, per germline. This CDR3 is built from 16 residues. The source is a woman in her late teens or twenties in good health and CMV-seronegative. The sample was PBMCs. This rearrangement joins TRBV28 to TRBJ2-2; 7 bases are shared with TRBD2. For the CDR3, the DNA is TGTGCCAGCAGATGGGGCGGGAGTACGAACACCGGGGAGCTGTTTTTT. The encoded protein is CASRWGGSTNTGELFF.